Given below is one TCR beta chain in context. The data were obtained in a study of blood T cell repertoires in COVID-19. The V end lost 3 bases, the J end lost 5 bases, and 14 bases lay between the germline ends. This CDR3 spans 14 amino acids. CDR1 and CDR2 (germline): SGDLS, YYNGEE. Under the authors' procedure: Reference gene primer amplification gave estimated nucleated cell counts. Sequencing was performed with immunoSEQ multiplex PCR; in TCRdb, only in-frame clones are kept and a portion is missing. V, J and clone size are those of that table, while D and trimming were read from the DNA. Of about 260,000 clones listed, approximately 90% are singletons.

The receptor was derived from a man in his sixties who had recovered from COVID-19. This chain joins TRBV9 and TRBJ1-2, with no clear D. Material: peripheral blood. The CDR3 DNA sequence: TGTGCCAGCAGCGGTGGGCTCGGCGGGTATGGCTACACCTTC. This translates into CASSGGLGGYGYTF.